This T cell receptor beta chain emerged from a study of siplizumab effects on memory and regulatory T cells. The CDR3 loop spans 13 amino acids. Germline trimming cut 6 bases from V and 11 bases from J; bases unmatched to any gene: 12. In germline, CDR1 is MNHNY, CDR2 SVGAGI (reference sequence). Only in-frame clones appear in the TCRdb table, and some are missing; sequencing was by immunoSEQ multiplex PCR. The sample has over 95,000 clones; roughly 93% are singletons. What was sequenced was non-Treg CD4+ T cells sorted from blood. The sequence was collected from a human donor in good health. The V gene is TRBV6-6, the J gene TRBJ1-1; 7 positions agree with TRBD1. The CDR3: CASSPGTAGSAFF. The CDR3 DNA reads as TGTGCCAGCAGCCCCGGGACAGCGGGCTCGGCTTTCTTT.